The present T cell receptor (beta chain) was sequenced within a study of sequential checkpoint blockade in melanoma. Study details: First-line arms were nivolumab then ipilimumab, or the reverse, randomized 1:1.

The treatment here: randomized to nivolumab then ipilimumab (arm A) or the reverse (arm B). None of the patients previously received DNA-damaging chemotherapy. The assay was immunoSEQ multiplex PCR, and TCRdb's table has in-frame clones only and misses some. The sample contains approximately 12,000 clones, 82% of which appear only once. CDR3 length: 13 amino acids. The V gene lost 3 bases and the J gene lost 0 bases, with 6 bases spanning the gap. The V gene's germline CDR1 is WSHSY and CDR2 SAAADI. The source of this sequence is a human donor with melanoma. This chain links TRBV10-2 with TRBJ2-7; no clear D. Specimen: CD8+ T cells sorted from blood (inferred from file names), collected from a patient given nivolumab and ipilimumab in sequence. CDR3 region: CASSEQISYEQYF. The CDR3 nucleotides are TGCGCCAGCAGTGAACAAATCTCCTACGAGCAGTACTTC.